The clone carrying this T cell receptor (beta chain) came up many times. Antigen unknown. The TCR beta libraries were generated through quantitative 5'-RACE incorporating molecular barcodes. From the 5' RACE reads, TCRdb called clonotypes with MiXCR, one entry per CDR3 protein. The repertoire holds under 250,000 distinct CDR3 sequences, with around 11% as singletons. This record belongs to a study of CD8 T cells in ankylosing spondylitis. Study-wide results and limits: A CD8+ phenotype characterized the disease-linked clones, which were relatively rare in peripheral blood. What appeared characteristic of ankylosing spondylitis blood was a TCR beta motif of fewer than ten highly homologous variants. Enrichment of disease-linked clones was reportedly significant in matched ankylosing spondylitis synovial fluid.

The specimen was blood, either unsorted or a sorted T cell fraction (not recorded which). This receptor was obtained from a male donor with ankylosing spondylitis or in good health (not recorded which).

This chain's CDR3 is CASSLAQGSYNEQFF. CDR3 DNA: TGTGCCAGCAGCTTAGCCCAGGGGTCCTACAATGAGCAGTTCTTC. The rearrangement links TRBV7-2 to TRBJ2-1; perhaps TRBD1 as D (6 bases). V dropped 0 bases and J dropped 1 base, with 7 bases sitting between them. CDR1 and CDR2 (germline): SGHTA, FQGNSA. This CDR3 region has 15 residues.